This T cell receptor (beta chain) was sequenced during a study of ipilimumab plus nivolumab after autologous stem cell transplantation. Notes on the study in general: The authors say TCR, Treg and microbiome findings warrant further study.

This CDR3 has 14 amino acids. In germline, CDR1 is SGHTA, CDR2 FQGTGA. V gave up 4 bases and J gave up 8 bases, with 15 bases separating them. Checkpoint therapy with ipilimumab 1 mg/kg began 14 to 28 days after transplant. As to this clone: What it binds is not known.

Sequenced by immunoSEQ multiplex PCR; TCRdb stores in-frame clones only, minus some. The data show tens of thousands of clones, more than 85% seen once. V usage is TRBV7-3 and J usage is TRBJ2-1; D is possibly TRBD1 (7 bases). The sample consisted of PBMCs, taken in a trial of ipilimumab plus nivolumab as post-transplant consolidation. The source of this sequence is a male donor with multiple myeloma. CDR3 DNA: TGTGCCAGCAGCTCAGGGGGAGGCAGCTATGAGCAGTTCTTC. This sequence encodes CASSSGGGSYEQFF.